The 10 T cell receptor beta chains presented below share a single source sample, sequenced in a study of PD-1 blockade in classical Hodgkin lymphoma. Using immunoSEQ multiplex PCR, the repertoire was profiled, and TCRdb retains in-frame clones only, with some absent. The top ten clones hold around 9.7% of a sample with approximately 60,000 clones, 90% of them seen once. Each patient relapsed following autologous stem cell transplantation, and prior brentuximab vedotin exposure differed. The sequences come from peripheral blood mononuclear cells (PBMCs), collected at baseline. The receptor source for this set is a human donor with classical Hodgkin lymphoma.

V and J are TRBV7-9 and TRBJ2-5; the D is unclear. Germline V gene lookup returns CDR1 SEHNR and CDR2 FQNEAQ (reference sequence). Trimming removed 7 bases from V and 5 bases from J, with 8 bases in between. The CDR3 has 11 residues. Written as DNA, the CDR3 is TGTGCCAGCAACCTAGGGGAGACCCAGTACTTC. Its translation: CASNLGETQYF.

The chain uses TRBV20-1 and TRBJ1-3; TRBD1 matches 7 bases. Germline CDR1 DFQATT, CDR2 SNEGSKA (reference sequence). The CDR3 has 11 residues. The V gene end was trimmed by 6 bases and the J gene end by 7 bases; junction bases not matched to a gene: 3. The CDR3 sequence: CSAVQGNTIYF. The DNA for the CDR3 is TGCAGTGCAGTACAGGGGAACACCATATATTTT.

The genes are TRBV5-1 and TRBJ1-4; perhaps TRBD1 as D (6 bases). This CDR3 contains 15 residues. V was shortened by 4 bases and J by 0 bases, with 10 bases between the two germline ends. Germline CDR1 SGHRS, CDR2 YFSETQ. CDR3: CASSERTATNEKLFF. In DNA form, the CDR3 reads TGCGCCAGCAGCGAACGGACAGCAACTAATGAAAAACTGTTTTTT.

This clone is a singleton in its sample. V gene TRBV27 combines with J gene TRBJ2-1, with 11 bases lining up with TRBD2. There are 17 residues in the CDR3. The J segment lost 2 bases and the V segment lost 6 bases, leaving 9 bases of the junction unmatched. Germline CDR1 reads MNHEY; CDR2 reads SMNVEV (reference sequence). CDR3 coding DNA: TGTGCCAGCAGCTCCGGAATTAGCGGGGGGGCCTACAATGAGCAGTTCTTC. Translation: CASSSGISGGAYNEQFF.

This chain joins TRBV29-1 and TRBJ2-1; 12 bases are a match to TRBD2. In germline, CDR1 is SQVTM, CDR2 ANQGSEA. The V and J ends lost 7 bases and 7 bases, in that order; junction bases with no gene match: 2. This CDR3 is built from 12 residues. The CDR3 sequence is CSGGLAGNEQFF. CDR3 bases: TGCAGCGGAGGACTAGCGGGAAATGAGCAGTTCTTC.

V usage is TRBV30 and J usage is TRBJ1-6; D not resolved. This CDR3 has 13 residues. Per the germline V gene, CDR1 is GTSNPN and CDR2 is SVGIG (reference sequence). Trimming took off 4 bases at V and 2 bases at J, with 6 bases between the two ends. Here the CDR3 DNA reads TGTGCCTGGACTGCCACCTATAATTCACCCCTCCACTTT. Translating gives CAWTATYNSPLHF.

The chain employs TRBV6-1 and TRBJ2-2; D is unclear. Trimming took 6 bases from V and 1 from J, leaving 6 bases between them. The length of the CDR3 is 13 residues. The germline CDR1 and CDR2 sequences are MNHNS and SASEGT. CDR3 sequence: CASSQWNTGELFF. CDR3 bases: TGTGCCAGCAGCCAGTGGAACACCGGGGAGCTGTTTTTT.

The chain has TRBV19 and TRBJ2-5; 9 bases map to TRBD2. Gene TRBJ2-7 matches the end of the DNA better, so the J call may be wrong. CDR1 and CDR2 from the germline V gene are LNHDA and SQIVND (reference sequence). This CDR3 is 13 amino acids long. The CDR3 reads CASRTSDSYEQYF. The CDR3 coding sequence is TGTGCCAGTCGGACTAGCGATTCTTACGAGCAGTACTTC.

This clone has only a few counts. The rearrangement links TRBV6-1 to TRBJ2-2; 11 bases align to TRBD1. Germline V gene sequence: CDR1 MNHNS, CDR2 SASEGT. This CDR3 region has 14 residues. V trimming: 5 bases; J trimming: 6 bases; junction bases outside the gene matches: 2. CDR3 DNA sequence: TGTGCCAGCAGTCCGGGACAGGGGGCCGGGGAGCTGTTTTTT. Translating gives CASSPGQGAGELFF.

This clone has more than one count but fewer than ten. The gene calls are TRBV27 and TRBJ2-1; TRBD2 agrees at 10 bases. The CDR3 sequence is 19 residues long. Trimming took 7 bases from V and 4 from J; bases not matched to a gene: 19. Germline loops: CDR1 MNHEY, CDR2 SMNVEV (reference sequence). The CDR3 DNA sequence: TGTGCCAGCAAAAGAGCGGGAGGGCGAGGCGGTTTGTGGTACAATGAGCAGTTCTTC. Encoded protein: CASKRAGGRGGLWYNEQFF.